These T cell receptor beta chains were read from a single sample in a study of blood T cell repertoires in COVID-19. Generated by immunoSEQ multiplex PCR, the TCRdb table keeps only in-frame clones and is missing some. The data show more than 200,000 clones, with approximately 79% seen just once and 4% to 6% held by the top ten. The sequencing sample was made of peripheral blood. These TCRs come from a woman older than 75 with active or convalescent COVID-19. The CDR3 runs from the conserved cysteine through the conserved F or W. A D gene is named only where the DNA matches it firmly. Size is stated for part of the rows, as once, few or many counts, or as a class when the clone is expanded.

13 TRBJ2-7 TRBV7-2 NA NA CASSVGQRYEQYF TGTGCCAGCAGCGTAGGACAGCGCTACGAGCAGTACTTC
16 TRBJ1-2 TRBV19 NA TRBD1 CASTLYSGQTIYGYTF TGTGCCAGTACTTTGTATTCGGGACAGACGATCTATGGCTACACCTTC
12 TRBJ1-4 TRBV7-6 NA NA CASSLVPEKLFF TGTGCCAGCAGCTTAGTTCCGGAAAAACTGTTTTTT
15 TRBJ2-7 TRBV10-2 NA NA CASSESRQANYEQYF TGCGCCAGCAGTGAGTCCAGGCAGGCCAACTACGAGCAGTACTTC
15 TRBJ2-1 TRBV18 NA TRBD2 CASSNLAGGYNEQFF TGTGCCAGCTCAAATCTAGCGGGGGGATACAATGAGCAGTTCTTC
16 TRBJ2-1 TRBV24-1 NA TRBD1 CATSGIGGASYNEQFF TGTGCCACCAGTGGAATAGGGGGCGCTTCCTACAATGAGCAGTTCTTC
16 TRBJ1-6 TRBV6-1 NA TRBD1 CASSETAGTGDSPLHF TGTGCCAGCAGCGAAACCGCCGGGACAGGGGATTCACCCCTCCACTTT
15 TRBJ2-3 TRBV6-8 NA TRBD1 CASTNRDRGTDTQYF TGTGCCAGCACCAACCGGGACAGGGGGACAGATACGCAGTATTTT
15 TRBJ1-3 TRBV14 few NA CASSRGREFGNTIYF TGTGCCAGCAGCCGCGGACGGGAGTTTGGAAACACCATATATTTT
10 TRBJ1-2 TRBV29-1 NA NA CSVGTDGYTF TGCAGCGTTGGTACGGATGGCTACACCTTC
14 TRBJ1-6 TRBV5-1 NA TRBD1 CASSFKTGSSPLHF TGCGCCAGCAGCTTCAAGACAGGGAGTTCACCCCTCCACTTT
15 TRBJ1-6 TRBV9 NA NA CASSVVDTHNSPLHF TGTGCCAGCAGCGTAGTGGACACCCATAATTCACCCCTCCACTTT
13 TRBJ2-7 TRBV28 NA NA CASSGGPPPEQYF TGTGCCAGCTCGGGGGGCCCTCCACCCGAGCAGTACTTC
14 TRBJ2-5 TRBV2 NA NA CASSEYGQKETQYF TGTGCCAGCAGTGAATATGGACAGAAAGAGACCCAGTACTTC
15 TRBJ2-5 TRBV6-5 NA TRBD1 CASTTPGQGRETQYF TGTGCCAGCACCACACCTGGACAGGGAAGGGAGACCCAGTACTTC
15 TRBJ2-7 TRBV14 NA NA CASSQVRRDSYEQYF TGTGCCAGCAGCCAAGTGCGGAGGGACTCCTACGAGCAGTACTTC
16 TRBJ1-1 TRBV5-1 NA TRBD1 CASSPGTAEENTEAFF TGCGCCAGCAGCCCCGGGACAGCGGAAGAGAACACTGAAGCTTTCTTT
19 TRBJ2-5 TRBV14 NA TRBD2 CASSQFIPSGLAGRETQYF TGTGCCAGCAGCCAATTTATCCCGTCGGGACTAGCGGGAAGAGAGACCCAGTACTTC
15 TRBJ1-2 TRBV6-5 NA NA CASSYSDRVLYGYTF TGTGCCAGCAGTTACTCTGACAGAGTATTATATGGCTACACCTTC
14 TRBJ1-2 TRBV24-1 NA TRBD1 CATSAAGGRYGYTF TGTGCCACCAGTGCGGCAGGGGGACGATATGGCTACACCTTC
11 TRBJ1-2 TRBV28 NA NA CASSVYYGYTF TGTGCCAGCAGCGTTTACTATGGCTACACCTTC
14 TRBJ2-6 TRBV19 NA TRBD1 CASTQGAGANVLTF TGTGCCAGTACACAGGGGGCTGGGGCCAACGTCCTGACTTTC
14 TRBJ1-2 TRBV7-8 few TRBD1 CASSLGTGNYGYTF TGTGCCAGCAGCTTAGGGACAGGGAACTATGGCTACACCTTC
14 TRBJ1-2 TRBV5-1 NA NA CASSPTTGNYGYTF TGCGCCAGCAGCCCTACAACAGGGAACTATGGCTACACCTTC
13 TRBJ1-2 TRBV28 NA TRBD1 CASSLTGAGGYTF TGTGCCAGCAGTTTGACAGGGGCAGGAGGCTACACCTTC
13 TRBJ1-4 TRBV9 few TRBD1 CASSGGTGEKLFF TGTGCCAGCAGCGGCGGGACAGGGGAAAAACTGTTTTTT
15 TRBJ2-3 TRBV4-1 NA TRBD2 CASSLTSGGTDTQYF TGCGCCAGCAGCCTGACTAGCGGGGGCACAGATACGCAGTATTTT
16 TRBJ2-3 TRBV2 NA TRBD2 CASRRLAGGPTDTQYF TGTGCCAGCAGGAGACTAGCGGGAGGCCCCACAGATACGCAGTATTTT
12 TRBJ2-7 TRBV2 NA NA CASSERSFGQYF TGTGCCAGCAGTGAGAGATCCTTCGGGCAGTACTTC
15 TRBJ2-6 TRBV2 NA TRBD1 CASSPTGRRSNVLTF TGTGCCAGCAGCCCGACAGGGCGGAGGTCCAACGTCCTGACTTTC
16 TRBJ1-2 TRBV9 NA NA CASSVDQGQGGYGYTF TGTGCCAGCAGCGTAGATCAGGGCCAGGGTGGCTATGGCTACACCTTC
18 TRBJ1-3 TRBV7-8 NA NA CASSLALRGGNSGNTIYF TGTGCCAGCAGCTTAGCCCTTAGGGGAGGGAACTCTGGAAACACCATATATTTT
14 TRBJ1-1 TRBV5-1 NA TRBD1 CASSSPDRVAEAFF TGCGCCAGCAGCTCCCCCGACAGGGTGGCTGAAGCTTTCTTT
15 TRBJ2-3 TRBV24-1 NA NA CATSDRDWSTDTQYF TGTGCCACCAGTGACCGGGACTGGAGCACAGATACGCAGTATTTT
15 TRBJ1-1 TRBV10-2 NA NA CASSESNRVGTEAFF TGCGCCAGCAGTGAGAGCAACAGGGTAGGAACTGAAGCTTTCTTT
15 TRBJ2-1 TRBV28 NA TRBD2 CASSLTGGDYNEQFF TGTGCCAGCAGTTTGACGGGGGGGGACTACAATGAGCAGTTCTTC
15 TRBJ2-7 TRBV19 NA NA CASSMLPTHSYEQYF TGTGCCAGTAGTATGCTCCCGACTCATTCCTACGAGCAGTACTTC
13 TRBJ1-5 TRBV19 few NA CASSGPSNQPQHF TGTGCCAGTAGTGGGCCAAGCAATCAGCCCCAGCATTTT
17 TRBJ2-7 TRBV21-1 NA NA CASSKWDRPGQWHEQYF TGTGCCAGCAGCAAATGGGACCGACCAGGACAGTGGCACGAGCAGTACTTC
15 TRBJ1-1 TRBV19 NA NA CASSIEGSGDTEAFF TGTGCCAGTAGTATAGAGGGGAGTGGGGACACTGAAGCTTTCTTT